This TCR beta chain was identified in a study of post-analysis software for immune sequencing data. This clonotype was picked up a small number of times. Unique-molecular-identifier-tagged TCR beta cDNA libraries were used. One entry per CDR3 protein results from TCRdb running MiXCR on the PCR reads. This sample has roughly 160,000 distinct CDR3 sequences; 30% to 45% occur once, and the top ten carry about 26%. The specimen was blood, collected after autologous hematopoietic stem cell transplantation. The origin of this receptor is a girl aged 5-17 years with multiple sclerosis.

CDR3 DNA: TGTGCCAGCAGTTACTCTGGCGCAAGCTCCTACGAGCAGTACTTC. It encodes CASSYSGASSYEQYF. This rearrangement joins TRBV6-5 to TRBJ2-7; D is undetermined. Between the trimmed V and J ends, which lost 0 bases and 0 bases, there was a span of 9 bases. CDR1 is MNHEY and CDR2 is SVGAGI in the germline V gene. CDR3 length equals 15 residues.